The 29 T cell receptor beta chains below were found in one sample sequenced in a study of T cells in Graves' hyperthyroidism and ophthalmopathy. Authors of the study amplified TCR beta CDR3 regions from RNA transcripts. The HTBI set primed first-round TCR CDR3 RT-PCR. TCRdb called the multiplex PCR reads again in MiXCR, with one record for every CDR3 protein. The data hold about 600,000 distinct CDR3 sequences, with approximately 15% observed a single time. Sequences were obtained from blood. Receptor source: a woman aged 18-29 years with Graves' ophthalmopathy.

This clonotype was seen ten or more times. The chain uses TRBV28 and TRBJ2-7, with D hard to call. V lost 5 bases and J lost 4, with 18 bases in between. Germline CDR1 reads MDHEN; CDR2 reads SYDVKM. There are 15 residues in the CDR3. The CDR3 region has the DNA TGTGCCAGCAGTCCCCGGCCGGCTGGACGGTACGAGCAGTACTTC. Its protein product is CASSPRPAGRYEQYF.

The chain carries TRBV4-3 and TRBJ2-3; weak D call: TRBD2 (5 bases). Germline V gene sequence: CDR1 LGHNA, CDR2 YSLEER. V was trimmed by 2 bases and J by 1 base, leaving 7 bases between them. This CDR3 region has 14 residues. CDR3 protein: CASSQQAGTDTQYF. CDR3 sequence (DNA): TGCGCCAGCAGCCAACAAGCGGGCACAGATACGCAGTATTTT.

This clonotype was counted at least ten times. The chain couples TRBV7-8 to TRBJ2-1; possible D gene TRBD2, 6 bases. Trimming stripped 3 bases from V and 4 bases from J, with 16 bases between. The V gene's germline CDR1 is SGHVS and CDR2 FQNEAQ. CDR3 length: 16 amino acids. CDR3 DNA sequence: TGTGCCAGCAGCTTGGCGGGGAGACAGCAGTACAATGAGCAGTTCTTC. Translation: CASSLAGRQQYNEQFF.

On this clonotype itself: A read error may explain this, as a much larger clone is one base away. This chain connects TRBV24-1 to TRBJ2-5; weak D call: TRBD1 (6 bases). This CDR3 region has 15 residues. The germline CDR1 and CDR2 sequences are KGHDR and SFDVKD. The CDR3 protein is CATSDTTGFQETQHF. CDR3 bases: TGTGCCACCAGTGATACTACAGGGTTCCAAGAGACCCAGCACTTC.

This clonotype was seen repeatedly, ten times or more. This chain joins TRBV11-2 and TRBJ2-2; TRBD1 aligns across 7 bases. The CDR3 sequence is 14 residues long. CDR1 SGHAT and CDR2 FQNNGV come from the germline V gene. V lost 8 bases and J lost 1; bases outside the gene matches: 4. The CDR3 loop reads CASHRTGNTGELFF. CDR3 coding DNA: TGTGCCAGCCACCGGACAGGGAACACCGGGGAGCTGTTTTTT.

CDR3 bases: TGTGCCAGCAGGACAACAGGGCACCCCTACAATGAGCAGTTCTTC. Amino acid sequence: CASRTTGHPYNEQFF. This sequence joins TRBV27 and TRBJ2-1; D is perhaps TRBD1 (6 bases). V was shortened by 6 bases and J by 2 bases, with 14 bases between the two germline ends. The CDR3 consists of 15 residues. Germline CDR1 reads MNHEY; CDR2 reads SMNVEV (reference sequence).

Concerning this clonotype itself: One base away lies a much larger clone, so this may be a sequencing read error. The limits of the CDR3 on the DNA are not certain, so only TCRdb's listed CDR3 is given. The chain links TRBV2 to TRBJ1-5. The germline gives CDR1 SNHLY, CDR2 FYNNEI. Termini included, the CDR3 measures 14 amino acids. CDR3 region: CASILVRGVQPQHF.

This clonotype has a count of ten or more. The V call is TRBV18, the J call TRBJ2-2; D uncertain. This CDR3 is built from 14 residues. Germline assignment: CDR1 KGHSH and CDR2 LQKENI. V dropped 2 bases and J dropped 4 bases, with 8 bases sitting between them. CDR3 region: CASSPGSITGELFF. CDR3 coding DNA: TGTGCCAGCTCACCAGGCAGCATCACCGGGGAGCTGTTTTTT.

This clonotype was seen at least ten times. The genes are TRBV6-5 and TRBJ2-2, with 7 bases matching TRBD1. The CDR3 is 15 amino acids. Unmatched junction bases numbered 1, after V lost 0 bases and J lost 3 bases. CDR1 is MNHEY, CDR2 SVGAGI, per germline. The CDR3 region has the DNA TGTGCCAGCAGTTACTCAGGGGGCCACACCGGGGAGCTGTTTTTT. Protein sequence: CASSYSGGHTGELFF.

This clonotype was seen more than once but under ten times. This may be a read error, as it is one base from a much larger clone. J is TRBJ1-1 and V is TRBV6-6; D ambiguous. V shed 2 bases and J shed 1 base, with 5 bases lying between them. The germline V gene has CDR1 MNHNY and CDR2 SVGAGI (reference sequence). The CDR3 length is 13 residues. Here the CDR3 DNA reads TGTGCCAGCAGTTACGGGTGGAACACTGAAGCTTTCTTT. Encoded protein: CASSYGWNTEAFF.

The chain employs TRBV4-2 and TRBJ2-3; 8 nucleotides agree with TRBD2. The CDR3 runs to 15 residues. Germline V gives CDR1 LGHNA, CDR2 YNFKEQ. The trim removed 0 bases at V and 6 bases at J, leaving 5 bases unmatched. The chain's CDR3 is CASSQEDGGGDTQYF. CDR3 coding DNA: TGTGCCAGCAGCCAAGAGGACGGGGGGGGGGATACGCAGTATTTT.

This clonotype was seen a few times. This chain uses TRBV10-3 with TRBJ2-7; tentative D call: TRBD1 (6 bases). The CDR3 runs 13 residues. Per germline, CDR1 ENHRY and CDR2 SYGVKD. The V end lost 3 bases, the J end lost 3 bases, and 9 bases lay between the germline ends. The CDR3 here is CAISDRTDYEQYF. The DNA for the CDR3 is TGTGCCATCAGTGATCGGACAGACTACGAGCAGTACTTC.

This clonotype was seen a handful of times. CDR3 DNA: TGTGCCAGCAGCTCCTCAACCGGGGCAGGGGGTGTTACTTTCTTT. It translates to CASSSSTGAGGVTFF. J is TRBJ1-1 and V is TRBV7-8; 7 bases are shared with TRBD1. CDR1 is SGHVS and CDR2 is FQNEAQ in the germline V gene. The CDR3 is made up of 15 amino acids. The trim removed 4 bases at V and 12 bases at J, leaving 17 bases unmatched.

This clonotype was detected many times. This chain uses TRBV18 with TRBJ1-2; the D gene is possibly TRBD1 (5 bases). The CDR3 runs 12 residues. Trimming took off 0 bases at V and 7 bases at J, with 6 bases between the two ends. Germline values: CDR1 KGHSH, CDR2 LQKENI. CDR3 nucleotide sequence: TGTGCCAGCTCACCACCGGGGGGTGGCTACACCTTC. This encodes CASSPPGGGYTF.

This clonotype was counted many times. The CDR3 loop reads CASTLARSTDTQYF. The CDR3, as DNA: TGTGCCAGCACACTTGCGCGTAGCACAGATACGCAGTATTTT. V gene TRBV12-3 or TRBV12-4 combines with J gene TRBJ2-3; D remains ambiguous. Trimming removed 7 bases at V and 0 bases at J, with 11 bases between. This CDR3 is 14 amino acids long.

This clonotype was seen a handful of times. This chain connects TRBV24-1 to TRBJ2-3, with TRBD2 identical over 16 bases. Germline V gene sequence: CDR1 KGHDR, CDR2 SFDVKD. The CDR3 covers 18 residues. V dropped 4 bases and J dropped 2; count of bases not matched to a gene: 5. This CDR3 reads CATSESGLAGGLTDTQYF. The DNA of the CDR3 is TGTGCCACCAGTGAGTCGGGACTAGCGGGAGGGCTCACAGATACGCAGTATTTT.

This clonotype appeared many times. The chain combines TRBV3-1 with TRBJ2-3; D possibly corresponds to TRBD1 (5 bases). CDR1 and CDR2 (germline): LGHDT, YNNKEL (reference sequence). Trimming left V 6 bases short and J 3 bases short, with 13 bases between. The CDR3 loop spans 14 amino acids. CDR3 loop: CASSNNPGTDTQYF. CDR3 in DNA: TGTGCCAGCAGTAACAACCCAGGGACAGATACGCAGTATTTT.

There are many counts of this clonotype. The rearrangement links TRBV2 to TRBJ2-2, with 16 bases identical to TRBD2. The CDR3 totals 18 residues. From germline, CDR1 is SNHLY and CDR2 FYNNEI. After removal of 5 bases from V and 1 base from J, the junction contained 4 bases not matched to a gene. The CDR3: CASSPGTSGRENTGELFF. As DNA, the CDR3 is TGTGCCAGCAGTCCCGGGACTAGCGGGAGGGAGAACACCGGGGAGCTGTTTTTT.

This clonotype occurred many times. The CDR3 coding sequence is TGTGCCATCACCAGGACTAGCGGGAGCACAGATACGCAGTATTTT. Amino acid sequence: CAITRTSGSTDTQYF. V is TRBV10-3 and J is TRBJ2-3; TRBD2 matches at 11 bases. Unmatched junction bases numbered 3, after V lost 7 bases and J lost 0 bases. This CDR3 comprises 15 residues. Germline values: CDR1 ENHRY, CDR2 SYGVKD.

This clonotype was seen ten or more times. The CDR3: CASSSGDKNIQYF. The CDR3 coding sequence is TGTGCCAGCAGTTCAGGGGACAAAAACATTCAGTACTTC. V is TRBV28 and J is TRBJ2-4, with D perhaps matching TRBD1 (6 bases). The V gene lost 4 bases and the J gene lost 3 bases, with 7 bases spanning the gap. The CDR3 is 13 residues long. CDR1 and CDR2 (germline): MDHEN, SYDVKM.

This clonotype appeared a few times. The chain uses TRBV5-6 and TRBJ2-5, with TRBD1 as a possible D gene (6 bases). The V gene lost 0 bases and the J gene lost 4 bases, with 13 bases spanning the gap. This CDR3 is 15 amino acids long. Germline V CDR1 and CDR2: SGHDT, YYEEEE. DNA for the CDR3: TGTGCCAGCAGCTTGGCCCAGGGCAGGGGAGAGACCCAGTACTTC. The encoded protein is CASSLAQGRGETQYF.

J is TRBJ1-1 and V is TRBV29-1; the D gene is possibly TRBD1 (5 bases). The CDR3 runs 17 residues. Per the germline V gene, CDR1 is SQVTM and CDR2 is ANQGSEA. Trimming removed 0 bases at V and 0 bases at J, with 17 bases between. CDR3 DNA sequence: TGCAGCGTTGAAGATTGGTCGCGTGGGGGTCTGAACACTGAAGCTTTCTTT. This gives the protein CSVEDWSRGGLNTEAFF.

As regards this clonotype: Its ends do not fully match the called genes, so a read error is possible. V and J are TRBV19 and TRBJ1-1; D not resolved. Looked up from germline, CDR1 is LNHDA and CDR2 is SQIVND (reference sequence). CDR3 length equals 15 residues. CDR3 loop: CASNIGMGINTEAFF. Here the CDR3 DNA reads TGTGCCAGTAATATAGGTATGGGGATAAACACTGAAGCTTTCTTT.

The rearrangement joins TRBV14 to TRBJ1-4; D perhaps matches TRBD1 (6 bases). The CDR3 totals 12 residues. Germline values: CDR1 SGHDN, CDR2 FVKESK. V was pared by 4 bases and J by 7 bases, with 7 bases between. The CDR3 DNA follows: TGTGCCAGCAGCCGACAGGCTGAAAAACTGTTTTTT. Translated: CASSRQAEKLFF. Looking up the rest from reference TRBV14 and TRBJ1-4 gives the full variable domain: EAGVTQFPSHSVIEKGQTVTLRCDPISGHDNLYWYRRVMGKEIKFLLHFVKESKQDESGMPNNRFLAERTGGTYSTLKVQPAELEDSGVYFCASSRQAEKLFFGSGTQLSVL.

This clonotype occurred many times. The V and J genes are TRBV28 and TRBJ2-1; 9 bases align to TRBD2. The CDR3 extends over 15 amino acids. J was trimmed by 5 bases and V by 7 bases; bases with no gene match: 9. Germline-derived CDR1 and CDR2 are MDHEN and SYDVKM. CDR3 nucleotide sequence: TGTGCCAGCAATTCGCCTAGCGGGAACAACAATGAGCAGTTCTTC. It encodes CASNSPSGNNNEQFF.

This clonotype was seen at least ten times. This chain connects TRBV5-1 to TRBJ2-7; no reliable D call. Germline V gene data show CDR1 as SGHRS and CDR2 as YFSETQ. The CDR3 has 14 amino acids. V lost 0 bases to trimming and J lost 3 bases, with 10 bases between them. The CDR3 protein is CASSLVGPHYEQYF. CDR3 sequence (DNA): TGCGCCAGCAGCTTGGTTGGGCCCCACTACGAGCAGTACTTC.

In this sample, this clonotype turned up many times. V usage is TRBV28 and J usage is TRBJ2-7; 8 positions agree with TRBD1. Germline CDR1 MDHEN, CDR2 SYDVKM. V shed 1 base, J shed 3 bases, and the junction held 2 bases outside the gene matches. This CDR3 has 14 amino acids. This chain's CDR3 is CASSLLQGVYEQYF. In DNA, the CDR3 is TGTGCCAGCAGTTTATTACAGGGGGTCTACGAGCAGTACTTC.

Only a few counts were recorded for this clonotype. The rearrangement joins TRBV3-1 to TRBJ2-5; the match to TRBD1 covers 7 bases. Germline CDR1 LGHDT, CDR2 YNNKEL (reference sequence). The CDR3 contains 16 residues. J lost 3 bases, V lost 1 base, and 8 bases had no gene match. DNA of the CDR3: TGTGCCAGCAGCCAAGCCTGGACAGGCTCGAAAGAGACCCAGTACTTC. It yields the protein CASSQAWTGSKETQYF.

The sample holds many counts of this clonotype. The chain is built from TRBV15 and TRBJ1-1; unclear D gene. V lost 0 bases and J lost 10, with 12 bases in between. Per germline, CDR1 LNHNV and CDR2 YYDKDF (reference sequence). The CDR3 totals 13 residues. This chain's CDR3 is CATSRDRYGGAFF. CDR3 nucleotides: TGTGCCACCAGCAGAGATCGTTATGGAGGAGCTTTCTTT.